The 30 T cell receptor beta chains given below trace back to one sample, sequenced in a study of OX40 agonist ivuxolimab in advanced cancers. Libraries were prepared by immunoSEQ multiplex PCR; TCRdb keeps only in-frame clonotypes and omits some of them. The table has 60,000 to 80,000 clones, 80% to 95% seen once. The source was CD4+ or CD8+ T cells sorted from blood, collected in a trial of the OX40 agonist ivuxolimab. These receptors originate from an adult with an advanced solid tumor such as melanoma, head and neck, liver or kidney cancer.

Only one count was recorded for this clone. This chain joins TRBV5-1 and TRBJ2-3, with D hard to call. Trimming left V 4 bases short and J 4 bases short, with 7 bases between. CDR1 is SGHRS, CDR2 YFSETQ, per germline. This CDR3 has 12 residues. The DNA of the CDR3 is TGCGCCAGCAGCGATAGTGCAGATACGCAGTATTTT. Encoded protein: CASSDSADTQYF.

The chain joins TRBV5-4 to TRBJ1-5; D remains ambiguous. The CDR3 loop spans 14 amino acids. With 0 bases removed from V and 0 bases from J, the gap between germline ends came to 4 bases. Germline CDR1 is SGHNT and CDR2 is YYREEE (reference sequence). CDR3: CASSLAGSNQPQHF. In DNA, the CDR3 is TGTGCCAGCAGCTTGGCCGGTAGCAATCAGCCCCAGCATTTT.

The chain employs TRBV19 and TRBJ2-2; D is perhaps TRBD1 (6 bases). CDR1 is LNHDA and CDR2 is SQIVND in the germline V gene (reference sequence). V was cut by 1 base and J by 4 bases, with 13 bases left in between. This CDR3 region has 16 residues. The DNA for the CDR3 is TGTGCCAGTAGTATAGCCTCAGGGGTTCGCACCGGGGAGCTGTTTTTT. It specifies CASSIASGVRTGELFF.

V and J are TRBV11-2 and TRBJ2-3; 7 nucleotides agree with TRBD2. Germline CDR1 reads SGHAT; CDR2 reads FQNNGV. V lost 3 bases and J lost 6; bases outside the gene matches: 9. The CDR3 has 15 residues. In DNA form, the CDR3 reads TGTGCCAGCAGCTTGGGAGGGAAGATTTTTGATACGCAGTATTTT. It is translated as CASSLGGKIFDTQYF.

The chain has TRBV12-2 and TRBJ2-3; the DNA was not used to check the table's D call, TRBD2. TRBV12-2 is termed a pseudogene. The CDR3 sequence is 15 residues long. CDR3 DNA: TGTGCAAGTCGCTTAGGGGGGGGCCGTAAAGATACGCAGTATTTT. Protein sequence: CASRLGGGRKDTQYF.

This chain uses TRBV19 with TRBJ1-1, with 7 nucleotides matching TRBD1. The CDR3 loop spans 13 amino acids. Germline V gene lookup returns CDR1 LNHDA and CDR2 SQIVND (reference sequence). With V trimmed by 2 bases and J by 7 bases, 4 bases remained unmatched. CDR3 sequence: CASSIRGQREAFF. As DNA, the CDR3 is TGTGCCAGTAGTATAAGGGGACAGCGTGAAGCTTTCTTT.

The chain is built from TRBV11-2 and TRBJ2-7; tentatively, D is TRBD1 or TRBD2 (6 bases each). V was trimmed by 8 bases and J by 7 bases, leaving 21 bases between them. The CDR3 spans 14 residues. CDR1 and CDR2 (germline): SGHAT, FQNNGV. As DNA, the CDR3 is TGTGCCAGCGGGGGGCAAAACAGGCCCGATGAGCAGTACTTC. It translates to CASGGQNRPDEQYF.

This rearrangement joins TRBV6-5 to TRBJ1-5; D unresolved. CDR3 length equals 15 residues. Trimming left V 0 bases short and J 3 bases short, with 9 bases between. Germline V CDR1 and CDR2: MNHEY, SVGAGI. CDR3 region: CASSYSAGFNQPQHF. The CDR3 DNA reads TGTGCCAGCAGTTACTCGGCAGGTTTCAATCAGCCCCAGCATTTT.

The chain combines TRBV5-1 with TRBJ2-3; 14 nucleotides align to TRBD2. Per germline, CDR1 SGHRS and CDR2 YFSETQ. This CDR3 has 19 residues. J gave up 3 bases and V 3 bases, and 12 bases lay outside the gene matches. The CDR3 DNA reads as TGCGCCAGCAGCTCTGGGACTAGCGGGAGCGTCCAGGGAACAGATACGCAGTATTTT. As protein: CASSSGTSGSVQGTDTQYF.

This clone was recorded only once. The chain carries TRBV6-5 and TRBJ2-2; 8 nucleotides match TRBD2. V dropped 0 bases and J dropped 7; count of bases not matched to a gene: 4. This CDR3 contains 15 residues. The germline gives CDR1 MNHEY, CDR2 SVGAGI. For the CDR3, the DNA is TGTGCCAGCAGTTACTCAAGCGGGAGCGTCGGGGAGCTGTTTTTT. Its protein is CASSYSSGSVGELFF.

The chain employs TRBV4-1 and TRBJ2-3; 10 positions agree with TRBD2. Germline CDR1 and CDR2: MGHRA and YSYEKL. V gave up 1 base and J gave up 2 bases; unmatched junction bases: 3. This CDR3 is 16 amino acids long. CDR3 bases: TGCGCCAGCAGCCAAGGGACTAGCGGCCTCACAGATACGCAGTATTTT. Amino acids: CASSQGTSGLTDTQYF.

The V call is TRBV11-2, the J call TRBJ2-7; 7 positions match TRBD1. Germline CDR1 SGHAT, CDR2 FQNNGV. The J segment lost 7 bases and the V segment lost 5 bases, leaving 8 bases of the junction unmatched. There are 13 residues in the CDR3. The CDR3 spells CASSRNRGGEQYF. CDR3 DNA sequence: TGTGCCAGCAGCCGGAACAGGGGTGGGGAGCAGTACTTC. The complete variable domain, with remaining parts taken from reference TRBV11-2 and TRBJ2-7, reads EAGVAQSPRYKIIEKRQSVAFWCNPISGHATLYWYQQILGQGPKLLIQFQNNGVVDDSQLPKDRFSAERLKGVDSTLKIQPAKLEDSAVYLCASSRNRGGEQYFGPGTRLTVT.

The gene calls are TRBV27 and TRBJ1-3, with D possibly being TRBD1 (5 bases). This CDR3 spans 14 amino acids. The V and J ends lost 4 bases and 5 bases respectively, with 12 bases between them. Germline lookup yields CDR1 MNHEY and CDR2 SMNVEV (reference sequence). CDR3 DNA: TGTGCCAGCAGTTCCAAAGACAGTAGAAACACCATATATTTT. Its protein is CASSSKDSRNTIYF.

Concerning this clone itself: The junction departs from germline at one end; a sequencing error may be responsible. The V and J genes are TRBV5-4 and TRBJ1-2; 11 bases map to TRBD1. The CDR3 consists of 14 residues. Germline CDR1 SGHNT, CDR2 YYREEE (reference sequence). The CDR3 reads CASIRDRGDYGYTF. The DNA of the CDR3 is TGTGCAAGCATTCGGGACAGGGGGGACTATGGCTACACCTTC.

The rearrangement uses TRBV5-1 and TRBJ2-2; TRBD2 matches at 10 bases. The germline gives CDR1 SGHRS, CDR2 YFSETQ. This CDR3 region has 17 residues. V shed 6 bases and J 0 bases; nucleotides not matched to a gene: 8. CDR3 sequence: CASTFAGLATNTGELFF. For the CDR3, the DNA is TGCGCCAGCACCTTCGCGGGACTAGCGACGAACACCGGGGAGCTGTTTTTT.

The CDR3 region has the DNA TGTGCCAGCAGCCCAAAAACTAGGATTAGCTCCTACAATGAGCAGTTCTTC. It translates to CASSPKTRISSYNEQFF. V gene TRBV7-9 combines with J gene TRBJ2-1; D perhaps matches TRBD2 (5 bases). This CDR3 is built from 17 residues. The V and J ends lost 5 bases and 0 bases respectively, with 17 bases between them. Germline V CDR1 and CDR2: SEHNR, FQNEAQ (reference sequence).

J is TRBJ2-2 and V is TRBV19, with D possibly being TRBD1 (7 bases). V lost 5 bases to trimming and J lost 4 bases, with 17 bases between them. Germline assignment: CDR1 LNHDA and CDR2 SQIVND (reference sequence). CDR3 length: 16 amino acids. CDR3 nucleotides: TGTGCCAGTAGTGCGAACAGGGGAGGAAGCACCGGGGAGCTGTTTTTT. Translating gives CASSANRGGSTGELFF.

The chain couples TRBV5-1 to TRBJ2-2; the D is unclear. The CDR3 length is 15 residues. Germline V CDR1 and CDR2: SGHRS, YFSETQ. Deletions cut 0 bases from V and 4 bases from J, with 10 bases between. The CDR3 DNA follows: TGCGCCAGCAGCTTGGCCCCACAAGGCACCGGGGAGCTGTTTTTT. This codes for CASSLAPQGTGELFF. The full variable domain, its missing parts supplied by reference TRBV5-1 and TRBJ2-2, is KAGVTQTPRYLIKTRGQQVTLSCSPISGHRSVSWYQQTPGQGLQFLFEYFSETQRNKGNFPGRFSGRQFSNSRSEMNVSTLELGDSALYLCASSLAPQGTGELFFGEGSRLTVL.

This rearrangement joins TRBV7-8 to TRBJ1-2, with D maybe TRBD1 (6 bases). Germline V gives CDR1 SGHVS, CDR2 FQNEAQ. The CDR3 loop spans 14 amino acids. The ends were cut back, 1 base at V and 7 bases at J, with 13 bases in the middle. CDR3 sequence (DNA): TGTGCCAGCAGCTTAGAACAGGGACGGGGTGGCTACACCTTC. Translating it yields CASSLEQGRGGYTF.

Here the CDR3 DNA reads TGCGCCAGCAGCTTGTTTCCTAGCGGGGGTCAAGAGACCCAGTACTTC. Translating gives CASSLFPSGGQETQYF. V is TRBV5-1 and J is TRBJ2-5, with TRBD2 identical over 10 bases. CDR1 SGHRS and CDR2 YFSETQ come from the germline V gene. With 1 base clipped from V and 2 bases from J, the junction kept 5 bases outside the gene matches. This CDR3 has 16 residues.

This chain links TRBV6-4 with TRBJ2-3; weak D call: TRBD1 (5 bases). V lost 4 bases to trimming and J lost 1 base, with 12 bases between them. From germline, CDR1 is MRHNA and CDR2 SNTAGT. The CDR3 totals 15 residues. The CDR3 spells CASSAQGHGTDTQYF. CDR3 nucleotides: TGTGCCAGCAGTGCGCAGGGCCACGGCACAGATACGCAGTATTTT.

V usage is TRBV25-1 and J usage is TRBJ2-5, with a possible D match to TRBD2 (7 bases). The germline V gene has CDR1 MGHDK and CDR2 SYGVNS. Trimming shortened V by 5 bases and J by 5 bases, and 24 bases separated the two germline ends. This CDR3 is 17 amino acids long. In DNA, the CDR3 is TGTGCCAGCAGTCCCTCCATAGGGGGGAGGGCCGCGGAGACCCAGTACTTC. Its protein product is CASSPSIGGRAAETQYF. Combining the CDR3 with reference TRBV25-1 and TRBJ2-5 gives the whole variable domain EADIYQTPRYLVIGTGKKITLECSQTMGHDKMYWYQQDPGMELHLIHYSYGVNSTEKGDLSSESTVSRIRTEHFPLTLESARPSHTSQYLCASSPSIGGRAAETQYFGPGTRLLVL.

The rearrangement joins TRBV7-9 to TRBJ2-5; 7 nucleotides match TRBD2. Germline-derived CDR1 and CDR2 are SEHNR and FQNEAQ (reference sequence). Germline trimming cut 5 bases from V and 4 bases from J; bases unmatched to any gene: 13. CDR3 length: 16 amino acids. CDR3 bases: TGTGCCAGCAGCCCCTCGGGGGAGGGGAAAGGAGAGACCCAGTACTTC. This codes for CASSPSGEGKGETQYF.

CDR3 loop: CAISSDLGLAVAGELFF. CDR3 nucleotide sequence: TGTGCCATCAGTTCCGACTTGGGACTAGCGGTCGCCGGGGAGCTGTTTTTT. The chain carries TRBV10-3 and TRBJ2-2; the match to TRBD2 covers 11 bases. Germline CDR1 reads ENHRY; CDR2 reads SYGVKD. Losses at the gene ends were 5 bases for V and 6 bases for J; bases not matched to a gene: 11. The CDR3 is made up of 17 amino acids.

The chain has TRBV6-5 and TRBJ1-5; no definite D call. Germline lookup yields CDR1 MNHEY and CDR2 SVGAGI. V lost 4 bases to trimming and J lost 0 bases, with 7 bases between them. This CDR3 has 14 amino acids. The CDR3 is CASSSGFSNQPQHF. CDR3 bases: TGTGCCAGCAGTTCGGGATTTAGCAATCAGCCCCAGCATTTT.

The chain links TRBV9 to TRBJ1-2, with no clear D. This CDR3 contains 14 residues. The germline V gene encodes CDR1 SGDLS and CDR2 YYNGEE. The V end was cut by 3 bases, the J end by 8 bases, with 17 bases between. The chain's CDR3 is CASSEGPMRVGYTF. DNA for the CDR3: TGTGCCAGCAGCGAAGGCCCTATGAGGGTAGGCTACACCTTC.

This chain uses TRBV18 with TRBJ2-7; TRBD2 might be the D (6 bases). This CDR3 contains 14 residues. With 3 bases removed from V and 6 bases from J, the gap between germline ends came to 15 bases. Germline V lookup: CDR1 KGHSH, CDR2 LQKENI. The CDR3 DNA reads TGTGCCAGCTCACCGACTGGCGGGAACGTCGAGCAGTACTTC. Amino acids: CASSPTGGNVEQYF.

The chain combines TRBV7-2 with TRBJ1-2; possible D gene TRBD1, 5 bases. Trimming removed 4 bases at V and 4 bases at J, with 16 bases between. Germline CDR1 reads SGHTA; CDR2 reads FQGNSA. This CDR3 has 15 residues. CDR3 DNA: TGTGCCAGCAGCTCCTCCCAGACAGTTATCTATGGCTACACCTTC. Its protein product is CASSSSQTVIYGYTF.

The J gene is TRBJ2-7, the V gene TRBV6-5, with no clear D. The CDR3 loop spans 13 amino acids. CDR1 and CDR2 (germline): MNHEY, SVGAGI. The V and J ends lost 5 bases and 7 bases respectively, with 15 bases between them. Written as DNA, the CDR3 is TGTGCCAGCAGTGGATCAGTGATACGAGAGCAGTACTTC. Translating gives CASSGSVIREQYF.

The V call is TRBV19, the J call TRBJ2-5; tentative D call: TRBD2 (6 bases). Germline V gene data show CDR1 as LNHDA and CDR2 as SQIVND (reference sequence). The CDR3 length is 13 residues. The V gene lost 6 bases and the J gene lost 4 bases, with 12 bases spanning the gap. Written as DNA, the CDR3 is TGTGCCAGTAGACGCGTGGGAGGAGAGACCCAGTACTTC. Encoded protein: CASRRVGGETQYF.